This record concerns one T cell receptor (beta chain) sequence. The data are from a study of blood T cell repertoires in COVID-19. The CDR3 runs to 17 residues. Germline V lookup: CDR1 SGHRS, CDR2 YFSETQ. J was trimmed by 0 bases and V by 4 bases; bases with no gene match: 7. The method was immunoSEQ multiplex PCR; TCRdb's version includes in-frame clones alone and lacks a portion of them. The sample lists fewer than 100,000 clones; around 87% were seen once. Sequenced: peripheral blood. The chain carries TRBV5-1 and TRBJ2-7, with 13 bases identical to TRBD2. This TCR derives from a human donor with acute or convalescent COVID-19. The donor label of this sample is uncertain. The CDR3 loop is CASSTGLAGARSYEQYF. CDR3 DNA sequence: TGCGCCAGCAGCACCGGACTAGCGGGGGCCCGCTCCTACGAGCAGTACTTC.